A selection of T cell receptor beta chains follows, all from one sample in a study of OX40 agonist ivuxolimab in advanced cancers. TCRdb's copy holds only in-frame clones and misses some; the assay was immunoSEQ multiplex PCR. This sample has fewer than 100,000 clones, with 89% found just once. The sequencing here drew on CD4+ or CD8+ T cells sorted from blood, taken in a trial of the OX40 agonist ivuxolimab. These receptors all stem from an adult with an advanced solid tumor such as melanoma, head and neck, liver or kidney cancer. CDR3s include the opening cysteine and the closing phenylalanine or tryptophan. The D gene is left open where the match is weak. Some rows mark clone size as missing; the rest say once, few, many or name a class of expanded clone.

D gene,V gene,J gene,clone size,CDR3 DNA,CDR3 protein
.,TRBV11-2,TRBJ1-4,.,TGTGCCAGCAGCCCAGGGCATGAAAAACTGTTTTTT,CASSPGHEKLFF
.,TRBV7-9,TRBJ1-5,few,TGTGCCAGCAGCTTGGACAATCAGCCCCAGCATTTT,CASSLDNQPQHF
.,TRBV19,TRBJ1-1,.,TGTGCCAGTAGTATCGGCGAAGGATATACTGAAGCTTTCTTT,CASSIGEGYTEAFF
.,TRBV6-6,TRBJ1-3,.,TGTGCCAGCAGTTACCCTCAGGGAGGAGGAAACACCATATATTTT,CASSYPQGGGNTIYF
TRBD2,TRBV4-2,TRBJ2-1,.,TGTGCCAGCAGCCAAGCGACTAGCGGGGGGGCGGCCTACAATGAGCAGTTCTTC,CASSQATSGGAAYNEQFF
.,TRBV19,TRBJ1-5,.,TGTGCCAGTAGTACTTGGGACTTTAGCAATCAGCCCCAGCATTTT,CASSTWDFSNQPQHF
.,TRBV29-1,TRBJ2-3,.,TGCAGCACCAATGCAGTATATTCCACAGATACGCAGTATTTT,CSTNAVYSTDTQYF
.,TRBV6-4,TRBJ2-1,few,TGTGCCAGCAGTGACCATAGGGGCTCCTACAATGAGCAGTTCTTC,CASSDHRGSYNEQFF
TRBD2,TRBV7-9,TRBJ2-7,.,TGTGCCAGCAGCTCCCCGGGACTAGCGGGGGCCACTTACTACGAGCAGTACTTC,CASSSPGLAGATYYEQYF
.,TRBV27,TRBJ2-7,.,TGTGCCAGCAGCCACAGAGCCTTTTCAATTTACGAGCAGTACTTC,CASSHRAFSIYEQYF
TRBD1,TRBV7-3,TRBJ2-1,.,TGTGCCAGCAGCCTATCTAGGGGGCCAGGATACAATGAGCAGTTCTTC,CASSLSRGPGYNEQFF
.,TRBV4-1,TRBJ1-2,many,TGCGCCAGCAGCAAGATGGCGGGGTATGGCTACACCTTC,CASSKMAGYGYTF
.,TRBV5-4,TRBJ2-3,once,TGTGCCAGCAGCTCGGCCGATAGCACAGATACGCAGTATTTT,CASSSADSTDTQYF
.,TRBV5-6,TRBJ2-3,.,TGTGCCAGCAGCTTGGGAGGCCCATACCTCACAGATACGCAGTATTTT,CASSLGGPYLTDTQYF
.,TRBV6-1,TRBJ2-5,.,TGTGCCAGCAGTGAAGCTGGAGGGTGGGAGACCCAGTACTTC,CASSEAGGWETQYF
TRBD1,TRBV6-5,TRBJ1-2,.,TGTGCCAGCAGACTCGCCCGGACAGGGGACTATGGCTACACCTTC,CASRLARTGDYGYTF
TRBD1,TRBV28,TRBJ2-5,.,TGTGCCAGCAGGCCCGACAGGGGAAGGGGAGAGACCCAGTACTTC,CASRPDRGRGETQYF
.,TRBV19,TRBJ2-2,.,TGTGCCAGTAGAGTAGGGGTCAACGCGAACACCGGGGAGCTGTTTTTT,CASRVGVNANTGELFF
TRBD2,TRBV6-5,TRBJ2-7,.,TGTGCCAGCAGTTACGATAGCGGGGGGGGGTACGAGCAGTACTTC,CASSYDSGGGYEQYF
.,TRBV18,TRBJ1-5,.,TGTGCCAGCTCCCCCACGGCGGGGTTGGATCAGCCCCAGCATTTT,CASSPTAGLDQPQHF
.,TRBV6-6,TRBJ1-2,.,TGTGCCAGCAGCGACAGAGCCAGTGATGGCTACACCTTC,CASSDRASDGYTF
TRBD2,TRBV6-5,TRBJ2-7,.,TGTGCCAGCAGTTACTCTAGGACTAGCGATTCCTACGAGCAGTACTTC,CASSYSRTSDSYEQYF
TRBD2,TRBV28,TRBJ2-4,.,TGTGCCAGCAGTTTATTGCGGGGGGGCAAAAACATTCAGTACTTC,CASSLLRGGKNIQYF
.,TRBV4-1,TRBJ1-2,few,TGCGCCAGCAGCCAAGTCGGCAGGGGTGGTGGCTACACCTTC,CASSQVGRGGGYTF
TRBD1,TRBV19,TRBJ1-2,.,TGTGCCAGTACCGCCGGCACAGGGGGCGCGCGCGGCTACACCTTC,CASTAGTGGARGYTF
.,TRBV4-1,TRBJ1-1,.,TGCGCCAGCAGCCAAGATCCCCCCACAGTGGCCTACATGAACACTGAAGCTTTCTTT,CASSQDPPTVAYMNTEAFF
.,TRBV4-2,TRBJ2-3,.,TGTGCCAGCAGCGCCAGTGTGGGCGAACAGGGCACAGATACGCAGTATTTT,CASSASVGEQGTDTQYF
.,TRBV5-1,TRBJ1-2,.,TGCGCCAGCAGCTTGGCCCCACAGTCGTATGGCTACACCTTC,CASSLAPQSYGYTF
.,TRBV14,TRBJ2-3,.,TGTGCCAGCAGCTCCCGAAAGGCAAATACGCAGTATTTT,CASSSRKANTQYF
TRBD2,TRBV5-5,TRBJ2-1,.,TGTGCCAGCAGCCCACTAGCGGGAGATGAGCAGTTCTTC,CASSPLAGDEQFF
.,TRBV27,TRBJ2-1,few,TGTGCCAGCAGTTATGGCCTGGGCCAGTTCTTC,CASSYGLGQFF
.,TRBV6-1,TRBJ2-3,.,TGTGCCATCTCAACCGGCCGTGATACGCAGTATTTT,CAISTGRDTQYF
.,TRBV4-1,TRBJ1-6,.,TGCGCCAGCAGCCAGGGTTTTCCGGGGTCAAATTCACCCCTCCACTTT,CASSQGFPGSNSPLHF
.,TRBV19,TRBJ1-3,.,TGTGCCAGTAGTATAGTCACAGATTACTCTGGAAACACCATATATTTT,CASSIVTDYSGNTIYF
.,TRBV19,TRBJ1-2,few,TGTGCCAGTAGTATAGGAGCCCGATACTATGGCTACACCTTC,CASSIGARYYGYTF
.,TRBV7-3,TRBJ2-5,.,TGTGCCAGCAGCTTAACGTTAATTGGGACCCAGTACTTC,CASSLTLIGTQYF
TRBD2,TRBV19,TRBJ2-1,.,TGTGCCAGTAGTATACTTTTAGCGGGAGTAACGGATGAGCAGTTCTTC,CASSILLAGVTDEQFF
TRBD1,TRBV2,TRBJ1-5,.,TGTGCCAGCAGTGACGGACAGGTCGGTCGGCCCCAGCATTTT,CASSDGQVGRPQHF
.,TRBV19,TRBJ1-5,few,TGTGCCAGTAGTATAGATAGGGCAGGGGCTCAGCCCCAGCATTTT,CASSIDRAGAQPQHF
.,TRBV7-2,TRBJ1-3,medium-sized,TGTGCCAGCAGCTTAGGCTCCTCTGGAAACACCATATATTTT,CASSLGSSGNTIYF
.,TRBV4-2,TRBJ2-1,.,TGTGCCAGCAGCCCCCACTACAATGAGCAGTTCTTC,CASSPHYNEQFF
.,TRBV9,TRBJ1-5,once,TGTGCCAGCAGCCTTCAGGGGAGGGATCAGCCCCAGCATTTT,CASSLQGRDQPQHF
TRBD1,TRBV19,TRBJ1-2,few,TGTGCCAGTAGGGGGACAGGGGCGGACGGCTACACCTTC,CASRGTGADGYTF
.,TRBV6-5,TRBJ2-5,.,TGTGCCAGCAGTTACTTAGGGGGGTCCGGGGAGACCCAGTACTTC,CASSYLGGSGETQYF
.,TRBV18,TRBJ1-1,.,TGTGCCAGCTCACCAAATCAGGATCTGAACACTGAAGCTTTCTTT,CASSPNQDLNTEAFF
.,TRBV6-6,TRBJ1-5,.,TGTGCCAGCAGTTACCGGGGGGGCAATCAGCCCCAGCATTTT,CASSYRGGNQPQHF
.,TRBV6-1,TRBJ2-7,.,TGTGCCAGCACCACAACCTACGAGCAGTACTTC,CASTTTYEQYF
TRBD2,TRBV5-1,TRBJ2-1,.,TGCGCCAGCAGCTTGGGTCCGTTGGGCGGGAGGATCGCCTACAATGAGCAGTTCTTC,CASSLGPLGGRIAYNEQFF
.,TRBV13,TRBJ1-6,.,TGTGCCAGCAGCTTAGGGCGGGGGTCCTCCTATAATTCACCCCTCCACTTT,CASSLGRGSSYNSPLHF
TRBD2,TRBV5-1,TRBJ2-5,.,TGCGCCAGCAGCCCCGGAGCGACTAGCGGTGAGGAGACCCAGTACTTC,CASSPGATSGEETQYF
TRBD1,TRBV7-9,TRBJ1-5,.,TGTGCCAGCAGCTCAGGACAGGAGGGCAATCAGCCCCAGCATTTT,CASSSGQEGNQPQHF
.,TRBV6-5,TRBJ2-3,.,TGTGCCAGCACCTCCAGGGGGAGGGCCCGGGATACGCAGTATTTT,CASTSRGRARDTQYF
.,TRBV10-3,TRBJ2-5,.,TGTGCCATCAGTGAGTCGTACTTCCAAGAGACCCAGTACTTC,CAISESYFQETQYF
.,TRBV18,TRBJ1-2,.,TGTGCCAGCTCACCCGTCGGGGTGGGCTACACCTTC,CASSPVGVGYTF